Following are 32 T cell receptor beta chains from one sample sequenced in a study of PD-1 blockade in classical Hodgkin lymphoma. Documented time point: cycle 4 day 1 (C4D1), after more than five weeks of nivolumab. Each of the patients experienced relapse following autologous stem cell transplantation, and their brentuximab vedotin exposure differed. Data came from immunoSEQ multiplex PCR; TCRdb stores just in-frame clones and leaves some out. The sample contains about 39,000 clones, 75% to 85% of which appear only once. The source material was peripheral blood mononuclear cells (PBMCs), sampled before the fourth cycle of nivolumab. These receptors were collected from a human donor with classical Hodgkin lymphoma.

The genes are TRBV25-1 and TRBJ1-1; 7 nucleotides line up with TRBD1. This CDR3 is 10 amino acids long. J lost 7 bases, V lost 8 bases, and 1 base had no gene match. Germline CDR1 reads MGHDK; CDR2 reads SYGVNS. CDR3 in DNA: TGTGCCAGCCGACAGGGTGAAGCTTTCTTT. Amino acid sequence: CASRQGEAFF.

The chain combines TRBV19 with TRBJ1-2, with D possibly matching TRBD1 (5 bases). V shed 5 bases and J shed 4 bases, with 14 bases lying between them. The length of the CDR3 is 14 residues. Germline V gene lookup returns CDR1 LNHDA and CDR2 SQIVND (reference sequence). CDR3 region: CASSSTGLVYGYTF. DNA of the CDR3: TGTGCCAGTAGTTCTACGGGACTTGTCTATGGCTACACCTTC.

The rearrangement uses TRBV5-4 and TRBJ1-3, with a tentative D call TRBD1 (6 bases). Germline CDR1 reads SGHNT; CDR2 reads YYREEE (reference sequence). V dropped 0 bases and J dropped 2 bases, with 15 bases sitting between them. There are 17 residues in the CDR3. The CDR3 spells CASSLVTGALAGNTIYF. CDR3 bases: TGTGCCAGCAGCTTGGTGACAGGCGCTCTTGCTGGAAACACCATATATTTT.

The V and J genes are TRBV7-2 and TRBJ1-1; D gene ambiguous. This CDR3 is 14 amino acids long. The V end was cut by 1 base, the J end by 2 bases, with 8 bases between. The germline gives CDR1 SGHTA, CDR2 FQGNSA. This chain's CDR3 is CASSLVTTNTEAFF. DNA of the CDR3: TGTGCCAGCAGCTTAGTCACAACCAACACTGAAGCTTTCTTT. Combining the CDR3 with reference TRBV7-2 and TRBJ1-1 gives the whole variable domain GAGVSQSPSNKVTEKGKDVELRCDPISGHTALYWYRQSLGQGLEFLIYFQGNSAPDKSGLPSDRFSAERTGGSVSTLTIQRTQQEDSAVYLCASSLVTTNTEAFFGQGTRLTVV.

This clone was detected only a few times. The V gene is TRBV2, the J gene TRBJ1-2; D is ambiguous. This CDR3 spans 16 amino acids. The ends were cut back, 1 base at V and 0 bases at J, with 12 bases in the middle. Germline V gene data show CDR1 as SNHLY and CDR2 as FYNNEI. CDR3 loop: CASSEVGGSSNYGYTF. Here the CDR3 DNA reads TGTGCCAGCAGTGAAGTTGGAGGCAGTTCTAACTATGGCTACACCTTC.

The chain is built from TRBV6-5 and TRBJ1-2; 8 bases are a match to TRBD1. This CDR3 has 14 residues. The germline V gene has CDR1 MNHEY and CDR2 SVGAGI. The trim removed 5 bases at V and 6 bases at J, leaving 8 bases unmatched. CDR3 in DNA: TGTGCCAGCAGTCAAAGACAGGGGCTTGATGGCTACACCTTC. Encoded protein: CASSQRQGLDGYTF.

The chain joins TRBV10-3 to TRBJ2-7; D unclear. CDR1 ENHRY and CDR2 SYGVKD come from the germline V gene. V gave up 6 bases and J gave up 0 bases, with 6 bases separating them. There are 12 residues in the CDR3. CDR3 coding DNA: TGTGCCATCAGGGAGACCTCCTACGAGCAGTACTTC. This gives the protein CAIRETSYEQYF.

This chain joins TRBV6-5 and TRBJ2-3; D is unclear. V lost 6 bases, J lost 5 bases, and 18 bases lay in between. Germline CDR1 and CDR2: MNHEY and SVGAGI. This CDR3 is built from 15 residues. The CDR3 here is CASRETGLTVDTQYF. The CDR3 bases are TGTGCCAGCAGGGAGACCGGGCTCACGGTAGATACGCAGTATTTT.

The rearrangement links TRBV11-3 to TRBJ2-3; D call uncertain. Germline V gene sequence: CDR1 SGHNT, CDR2 YENEEA. Trimming removed 3 bases from V and 5 bases from J, with 6 bases in between. This CDR3 has 12 amino acids. The CDR3 spells CASSLTGDTQYF. DNA of the CDR3: TGTGCCAGCAGCTTGACGGGAGATACGCAGTATTTT.

V and J are TRBV5-6 and TRBJ1-4, with D hard to call. Germline assignment: CDR1 SGHDT and CDR2 YYEEEE. V gave up 2 bases and J gave up 2 bases, with 13 bases separating them. There are 16 residues in the CDR3. The CDR3 is CASSLGWAGTNEKLFF. In DNA, the CDR3 is TGTGCCAGCAGCTTAGGATGGGCAGGCACTAATGAAAAACTGTTTTTT.

The V gene is TRBV4-3, the J gene TRBJ2-1; a weak D match, TRBD2 (5 bases). The CDR3 runs 13 residues. Trimming took 1 base from V and 10 from J, leaving 11 bases between them. Per the germline V gene, CDR1 is LGHNA and CDR2 is YSLEER. CDR3 nucleotide sequence: TGCGCCAGCAGCCAAGGCCTAGCTAGAGAGCAGTTCTTC. Translating gives CASSQGLAREQFF.

The V and J genes are TRBV5-1 and TRBJ2-7; no firm D call. The V and J ends lost 1 base and 3 bases respectively, with 5 bases between them. CDR1 and CDR2 (germline): SGHRS, YFSETQ. This CDR3 is built from 12 residues. Written as DNA, the CDR3 is TGCGCCAGCAGCTTGACCGGCTACGAGCAGTACTTC. Its translation: CASSLTGYEQYF.

This clone has a handful of counts. This sequence joins TRBV19 and TRBJ2-1; 10 nucleotides agree with TRBD2. V dropped 5 bases and J dropped 4; count of bases not matched to a gene: 5. This CDR3 spans 15 amino acids. The germline V gene has CDR1 LNHDA and CDR2 SQIVND (reference sequence). CDR3 bases: TGTGCCAGTAGTCGTCCTAGCGGGGGTTACAATGAGCAGTTCTTC. Protein product: CASSRPSGGYNEQFF.

The rearrangement links TRBV7-8 to TRBJ1-6; perhaps TRBD1 as D (6 bases). The CDR3 is 16 residues long. V lost 2 bases to trimming and J lost 7 bases, with 15 bases between them. Germline assignment: CDR1 SGHVS and CDR2 FQNEAQ. The CDR3 DNA reads as TGTGCCAGCAGCTTAAGCTCCGGGGGCATGAATTCACCCCTCCACTTT. This sequence encodes CASSLSSGGMNSPLHF.

This chain joins TRBV9 and TRBJ2-5, with 12 bases fitting TRBD1. This CDR3 region has 18 residues. Germline lookup yields CDR1 SGDLS and CDR2 YYNGEE. Trimming cost V 0 bases and J 5 bases; bases outside gene matches: 11. CDR3 sequence: CASSVGWRGTGGGETQYF. The CDR3 coding sequence is TGTGCCAGCAGCGTAGGCTGGCGAGGGACAGGGGGCGGGGAGACCCAGTACTTC.

About this clone: Other DNA sequences within the sample encode an identical CDR3. This chain connects TRBV5-4 to TRBJ2-3; D gene uncertain. This CDR3 comprises 14 residues. Germline V gives CDR1 SGHNT, CDR2 YYREEE (reference sequence). V shed 0 bases and J shed 1 base, with 6 bases lying between them. This CDR3 is CASSLGGGTDTQYF. In DNA form, the CDR3 reads TGTGCCAGCAGCTTGGGCGGTGGCACAGATACGCAGTATTTT.

The gene calls are TRBV19 and TRBJ2-2; D gene unclear. V was shortened by 3 bases and J by 3 bases, with 5 bases between the two germline ends. CDR3 length: 13 residues. Germline-derived CDR1 and CDR2 are LNHDA and SQIVND (reference sequence). In nucleotides, the CDR3 is TGTGCCAGTAGTATGTCAGACACCGGGGAGCTGTTTTTT. Its translation is CASSMSDTGELFF.

The chain links TRBV5-1 to TRBJ2-5; 8 bases align to TRBD1. V was pared by 4 bases and J by 3 bases, with 5 bases of the junction left unmatched. The CDR3 is 14 residues long. The germline V gene has CDR1 SGHRS and CDR2 YFSETQ. The CDR3 nucleotides read TGCGCCAGCAGCGAATGGACAGGGAAAGAGACCCAGTACTTC. Translated: CASSEWTGKETQYF.

The rearrangement uses TRBV5-6 and TRBJ2-5, with a possible D match to TRBD2 (5 bases). The CDR3 loop spans 14 amino acids. Germline V lookup: CDR1 SGHDT, CDR2 YYEEEE. V lost 0 bases to trimming and J lost 3 bases, with 9 bases between them. The CDR3 region has the DNA TGTGCCAGCAGCTTGGCAAGCGGAAAAGAGACCCAGTACTTC. Translating it yields CASSLASGKETQYF.

The chain has TRBV10-3 and TRBJ2-5; D possibly corresponds to TRBD1 (5 bases). Germline CDR1 reads ENHRY; CDR2 reads SYGVKD. With 0 bases removed from V and 3 bases from J, the gap between germline ends came to 20 bases. The CDR3 spans 18 residues. DNA of the CDR3: TGTGCCATCAGTGAGTCCCTCGCTTCCCGTGGGGCGAAAGAGACCCAGTACTTC. Encoded protein: CAISESLASRGAKETQYF.

The chain recombines TRBV4-1 with TRBJ1-2; the D gene is possibly TRBD1 (5 bases). The length of the CDR3 is 15 residues. Germline V lookup: CDR1 MGHRA, CDR2 YSYEKL. Trimming pared 2 bases from V and 4 bases from J, leaving 14 bases between. The CDR3 region is CASSQQVDNGYGYTF. The CDR3 DNA sequence: TGCGCCAGCAGCCAACAGGTGGACAATGGCTATGGCTACACCTTC.

The CDR3 DNA sequence: TGCGCCAGCAGCTTGGTTTTAGCGGGGCGCTCCTACGAGCAGTACTTC. Protein product: CASSLVLAGRSYEQYF. The chain recombines TRBV5-1 with TRBJ2-7, with 8 nucleotides matching TRBD2. Looked up from germline, CDR1 is SGHRS and CDR2 is YFSETQ. Losses at the gene ends were 0 bases for V and 0 bases for J; bases not matched to a gene: 5. The CDR3 spans 16 residues.

The chain combines TRBV19 with TRBJ2-1, with D possibly matching TRBD1 (5 bases). Trimming removed 6 bases from V and 7 bases from J, with 10 bases in between. Germline loops: CDR1 LNHDA, CDR2 SQIVND (reference sequence). The CDR3 consists of 12 residues. The CDR3 coding sequence is TGTGCCAGTAGCAGGGTTGGAAATGAGCAGTTCTTC. Its protein product is CASSRVGNEQFF.

A note on this clone: With a far larger clone one base away, a read error is the likely cause. The chain employs TRBV6-5 and TRBJ2-5; TRBD1 matches at 10 bases. The end of the DNA aligns better with TRBJ2-7, so the J call may be wrong. The length of the CDR3 is 14 residues. Germline V gene lookup returns CDR1 MNHEY and CDR2 SVGAGI. The CDR3 DNA reads TGTGCCAGCAGTTACGGGACAGGGGACTACGAGCAGTACTTC. Protein: CASSYGTGDYEQYF.

The chain is built from TRBV27 and TRBJ1-2; D not resolved. The germline CDR1 and CDR2 sequences are MNHEY and SMNVEV (reference sequence). CDR3 length: 10 residues. V was trimmed by 5 bases and J by 6 bases, leaving 4 bases between them. CDR3 residues: CASSIHGYTF. The DNA of the CDR3 is TGTGCCAGCAGTATTCATGGCTACACCTTC.

The rearrangement links TRBV6-1 to TRBJ2-3; TRBD1 is a possible D gene (6 bases). The CDR3 contains 15 residues. Germline-derived CDR1 and CDR2 are MNHNS and SASEGT. V lost 1 base and J 5 bases, leaving 13 bases between the germline ends. The CDR3 here is CASSEVPGQIDTQYF. The CDR3 nucleotides are TGTGCCAGCAGTGAAGTCCCGGGACAAATAGATACGCAGTATTTT.

The chain employs TRBV30 and TRBJ1-2, with D perhaps TRBD1 (6 bases). CDR3 length equals 12 residues. The V gene's germline CDR1 is GTSNPN and CDR2 SVGIG (reference sequence). Trimming pared 8 bases from V and 4 bases from J, leaving 14 bases between. The CDR3, as DNA: TGTGCCGGTACTCAGGGGAGCTATGGCTACACCTTC. Translation: CAGTQGSYGYTF.

The V gene is TRBV6-1, the J gene TRBJ2-1; possible D gene TRBD1, 6 bases. Trimming stripped 4 bases from V and 4 bases from J, with 26 bases between. The CDR3 runs to 19 residues. In germline, CDR1 is MNHNS, CDR2 SASEGT. The DNA for the CDR3 is TGTGCCAGCAGTGCCAAAGGCCCTCGACAGGCCACCTTTTACAATGAGCAGTTCTTC. Protein sequence: CASSAKGPRQATFYNEQFF.

V usage is TRBV5-8 and J usage is TRBJ1-1; 8 bases align to TRBD1. Germline V gene sequence: CDR1 SGHTS, CDR2 YDEGEE. V was pared by 2 bases and J by 1 base, with 7 bases of the junction left unmatched. The CDR3 sequence is 16 residues long. The CDR3 reads CASSFDSRGRNTEAFF. As DNA, the CDR3 is TGTGCCAGCAGCTTCGATTCCAGGGGGCGGAACACTGAAGCTTTCTTT.

J is TRBJ2-1 and V is TRBV5-4; D uncertain. This CDR3 has 13 amino acids. Trimming removed 1 base from V and 5 bases from J, with 7 bases in between. Germline V gene lookup returns CDR1 SGHNT and CDR2 YYREEE (reference sequence). The CDR3 reads CASSLNVNNEQFF. The CDR3 DNA follows: TGTGCCAGCAGCTTGAACGTCAACAATGAGCAGTTCTTC.

This rearrangement joins TRBV27 to TRBJ2-3; D is ambiguous. Per the germline V gene, CDR1 is MNHEY and CDR2 is SMNVEV (reference sequence). The CDR3 totals 14 residues. Trimming took 7 bases from V and 2 from J, leaving 13 bases between them. CDR3: CASKQTAVTDTQYF. CDR3 coding DNA: TGTGCCAGCAAGCAAACGGCGGTCACAGATACGCAGTATTTT.

The chain recombines TRBV5-6 with TRBJ1-2; 9 bases are a match to TRBD1. CDR1 is SGHDT and CDR2 is YYEEEE in the germline V gene. V shed 2 bases and J 1 base; nucleotides not matched to a gene: 3. This CDR3 comprises 15 residues. CDR3 amino acids: CASSFRDRVNYGYTF. The CDR3 coding sequence is TGTGCCAGCAGCTTCCGGGACAGGGTTAACTATGGCTACACCTTC.